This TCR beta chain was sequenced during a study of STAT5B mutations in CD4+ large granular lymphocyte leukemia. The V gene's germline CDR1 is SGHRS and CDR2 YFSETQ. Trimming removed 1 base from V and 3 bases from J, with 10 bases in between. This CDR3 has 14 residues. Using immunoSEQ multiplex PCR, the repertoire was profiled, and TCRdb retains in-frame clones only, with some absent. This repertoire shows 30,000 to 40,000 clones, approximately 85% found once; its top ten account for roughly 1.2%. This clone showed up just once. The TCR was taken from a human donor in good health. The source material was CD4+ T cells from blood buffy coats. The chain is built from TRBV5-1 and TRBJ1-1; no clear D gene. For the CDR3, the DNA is TGCGCCAGCAGCTTGCCTTCAATAGACACTGAAGCTTTCTTT. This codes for CASSLPSIDTEAFF.